This TCR beta chain was documented in a study of blood T cells in healthy people across ages. Through a sample-barcoded 5' primer and a J-beta primer mix, a second PCR was run for roughly 7 to 12 cycles. Via MiXCR, TCRdb re-called the 5' RACE reads, giving one row per CDR3 protein. The sample lists about 1.6 million distinct CDR3 sequences; about 32% were seen once. V dropped 0 bases and J dropped 9 bases, with 24 bases sitting between them. Germline V gene data show CDR1 as LNHNV and CDR2 as YYDKDF (reference sequence). The CDR3 contains 17 residues. This clonotype was recorded a few times. V and J are TRBV15 and TRBJ2-7; D is perhaps TRBD1 or TRBD2 (5 bases each). Material: blood. The receptor comes from a woman in her 30s in good health. Here the CDR3 reads CATSREPGRKPLLGQYF. For the CDR3, the DNA is TGTGCCACCAGCAGAGAGCCGGGGCGAAAACCACTTTTGGGGCAGTACTTC.